These 12 T cell receptor beta chains were sequenced from one sample in a study of shared clonotypes between healthy human individuals. The data were produced by immunoSEQ multiplex PCR, yet TCRdb's version contains in-frame clones alone and is incomplete. This sample has 2,500,000 or so clones, with roughly 92% found just once. The sequenced sample was naive CD4+ T cells sorted from blood. The sample's subset: CD45RA+ positively selected. Receptors were obtained from a man between 18 and 35 years old in good health.

The chain is built from TRBV13 and TRBJ1-3; D gene unclear. This CDR3 is 16 amino acids long. The germline gives CDR1 PRHDT, CDR2 FYEKMQ (reference sequence). V dropped 1 base and J dropped 0 bases, with 10 bases sitting between them. CDR3: CASSLVYGNSGNTIYF. CDR3 nucleotides: TGTGCCAGCAGCTTAGTTTACGGCAACTCTGGAAACACCATATATTTT.

V and J are TRBV28 and TRBJ2-5; the match to TRBD2 covers 7 bases. Germline CDR1 MDHEN, CDR2 SYDVKM. V was pared by 5 bases and J by 2 bases, with 8 bases of the junction left unmatched. This CDR3 is built from 15 residues. CDR3 region: CASSPGLRRQETQYF. The CDR3 nucleotides read TGTGCCAGCAGTCCGGGACTACGTCGGCAAGAGACCCAGTACTTC.

V is TRBV28 and J is TRBJ1-3; D perhaps matches TRBD1 (5 bases). Germline values: CDR1 MDHEN, CDR2 SYDVKM. CDR3 size: 16 residues. The germline V and J ends were trimmed by 6 bases and 2 bases, with 17 bases remaining between them. CDR3 nucleotide sequence: TGTGCCAGCAGATTTCCGGGGCCATTGGCTGGAAACACCATATATTTT. Protein product: CASRFPGPLAGNTIYF.

The chain carries TRBV27 and TRBJ2-7; D tentatively fits TRBD1 or TRBD2 (5 bases each). There are 17 residues in the CDR3. V lost 0 bases, J lost 2 bases, and 17 bases lay in between. Per germline, CDR1 MNHEY and CDR2 SMNVEV (reference sequence). CDR3 in amino acids: CASSLSSGTQETYEQYF. The CDR3 bases are TGTGCCAGCAGTTTATCGTCCGGGACCCAAGAGACCTACGAGCAGTACTTC.

This chain links TRBV11-2 with TRBJ1-3; weak D call: TRBD1 (5 bases). Germline CDR1 and CDR2: SGHAT and FQNNGV. The CDR3 has 15 amino acids. Trimming took 3 bases from V and 2 from J, leaving 11 bases between them. The CDR3 DNA is TGTGCCAGCAGCTTGATCAGGGTCACTGGAAACACCATATATTTT. The encoded protein is CASSLIRVTGNTIYF.

The chain employs TRBV9 and TRBJ2-7, with a possible D match to TRBD2 (7 bases). CDR1 is SGDLS, CDR2 YYNGEE, per germline. V was cut by 0 bases and J by 5 bases, with 12 bases left in between. The length of the CDR3 is 14 residues. Here the CDR3 reads CASSVGTGRDEQYF. The CDR3, as DNA: TGTGCCAGCAGCGTAGGAACAGGGAGGGACGAGCAGTACTTC.

The chain has TRBV7-3 and TRBJ1-5, with D possibly TRBD1 on 5 matching bases. The length of the CDR3 is 16 residues. In germline, CDR1 is SGHTA, CDR2 FQGTGA. V shed 1 base and J shed 6 bases, with 16 bases lying between them. CDR3 region: CASSLKVGARGQPQHF. DNA of the CDR3: TGTGCCAGCAGCTTAAAGGTTGGGGCGCGGGGTCAGCCCCAGCATTTT.

The CDR3, as DNA: TGTGCCAGTAGTATCCAACCGGGACTAGCGGGAAACGAGCAGTACTTC. Its protein is CASSIQPGLAGNEQYF. The chain employs TRBV19 and TRBJ2-7; 13 bases are a match to TRBD2. CDR1 and CDR2 (germline): LNHDA, SQIVND (reference sequence). The CDR3 is made up of 16 amino acids. The ends lost 3 bases at V and 5 bases at J; junction bases unmatched: 7.

A word on this clone: Other DNA sequences from this sample encode an identical CDR3 as well. The chain is built from TRBV7-3 and TRBJ2-2; D not certain. Germline CDR1 and CDR2: SGHTA and FQGTGA. CDR3 length: 12 amino acids. The germline V and J ends were trimmed by 3 bases and 6 bases, with 5 bases remaining between them. CDR3 coding DNA: TGTGCCAGCAGCTTGGGCGCCGGGGAGCTGTTTTTT. It specifies CASSLGAGELFF.

The chain carries TRBV5-5 and TRBJ1-2; perhaps TRBD1 as D (5 bases). Trimming pared 3 bases from V and 4 bases from J, leaving 16 bases between. Germline CDR1 reads SGHKS; CDR2 reads YYEKEE (reference sequence). The CDR3 sequence is 15 residues long. For the CDR3, the DNA is TGTGCCAGCAGCTCCGGGATGTTGGGGCCCTATGGCTACACCTTC. It encodes CASSSGMLGPYGYTF. The variable domain in full, with the rest retrieved from reference TRBV5-5 and TRBJ1-2, is DAGVTQSPTHLIKTRGQQVTLRCSPISGHKSVSWYQQVLGQGPQFIFQYYEKEERGRGNFPDRFSARQFPNYSSELNVNALLLGDSALYLCASSSGMLGPYGYTFGSGTRLTVV.

The chain uses TRBV15 and TRBJ2-3, with D uncertain. The CDR3 sequence is 13 residues long. The V gene lost 8 bases and the J gene lost 2 bases, with 11 bases spanning the gap. CDR1 is LNHNV, CDR2 YYDKDF, per germline (reference sequence). Here the CDR3 DNA reads TGTGCCACCCTCGAGGCCCTCACAGATACGCAGTATTTT. Translation gives CATLEALTDTQYF. Looking up the rest from reference TRBV15 and TRBJ2-3 gives the full variable domain: DAMVIQNPRYQVTQFGKPVTLSCSQTLNHNVMYWYQQKSSQAPKLLFHYYDKDFNNEADTPDNFQSRRPNTSFCFLDIRSPGLGDTAMYLCATLEALTDTQYFGPGTRLTVL.

J is TRBJ2-4 and V is TRBV7-2, with D maybe TRBD1 (5 bases). The CDR3 length is 13 residues. Germline values: CDR1 SGHTA, CDR2 FQGNSA. Trimming pared 5 bases from V and 11 bases from J, leaving 16 bases between. The DNA for the CDR3 is TGTGCCAGCAGCCCGGACATCGACAATGTTCAGTACTTC. Translation: CASSPDIDNVQYF.